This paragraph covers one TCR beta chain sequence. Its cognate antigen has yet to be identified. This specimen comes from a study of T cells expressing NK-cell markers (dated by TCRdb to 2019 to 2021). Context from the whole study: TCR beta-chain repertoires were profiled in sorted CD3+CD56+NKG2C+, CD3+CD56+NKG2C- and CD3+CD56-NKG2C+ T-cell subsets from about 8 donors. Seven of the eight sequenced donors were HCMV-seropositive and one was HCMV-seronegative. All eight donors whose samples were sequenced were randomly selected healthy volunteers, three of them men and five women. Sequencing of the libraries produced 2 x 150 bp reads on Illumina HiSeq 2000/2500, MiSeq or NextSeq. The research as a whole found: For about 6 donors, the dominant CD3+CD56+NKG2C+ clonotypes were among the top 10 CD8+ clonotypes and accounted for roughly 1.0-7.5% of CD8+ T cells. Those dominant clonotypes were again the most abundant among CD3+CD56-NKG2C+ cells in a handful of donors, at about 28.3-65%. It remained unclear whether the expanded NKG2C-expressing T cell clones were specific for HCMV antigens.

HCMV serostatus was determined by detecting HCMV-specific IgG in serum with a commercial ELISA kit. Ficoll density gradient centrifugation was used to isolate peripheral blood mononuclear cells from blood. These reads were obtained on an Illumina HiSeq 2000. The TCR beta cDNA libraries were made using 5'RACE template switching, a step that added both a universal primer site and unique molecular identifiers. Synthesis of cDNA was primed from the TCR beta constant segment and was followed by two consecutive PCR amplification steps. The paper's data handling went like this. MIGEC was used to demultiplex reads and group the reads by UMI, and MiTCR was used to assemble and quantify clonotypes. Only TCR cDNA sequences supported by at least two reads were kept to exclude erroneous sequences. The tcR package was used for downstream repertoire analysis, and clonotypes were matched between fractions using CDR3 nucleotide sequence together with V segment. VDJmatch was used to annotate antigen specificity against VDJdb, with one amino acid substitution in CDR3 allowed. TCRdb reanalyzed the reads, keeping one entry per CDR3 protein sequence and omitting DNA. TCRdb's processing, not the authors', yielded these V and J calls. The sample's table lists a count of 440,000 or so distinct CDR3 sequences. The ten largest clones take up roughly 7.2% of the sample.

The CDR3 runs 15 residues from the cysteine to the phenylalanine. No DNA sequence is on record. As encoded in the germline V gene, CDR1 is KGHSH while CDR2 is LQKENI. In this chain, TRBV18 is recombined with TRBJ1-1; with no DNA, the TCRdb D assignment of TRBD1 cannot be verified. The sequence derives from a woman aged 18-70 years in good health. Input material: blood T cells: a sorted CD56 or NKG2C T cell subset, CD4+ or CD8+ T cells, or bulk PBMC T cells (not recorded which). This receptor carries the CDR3 CASSSQGQGYTEAFF.